Shown below are 30 T cell receptor beta chains from a single sample sequenced in a study of tumor and adjacent non-tumor tissue in lung cancer. This sample's RNA came from whole unsorted tissue. TCRbeta libraries were built with three rounds of nested PCR, modified from ARM-PCR. TCRdb processed the multiplex PCR reads anew with MiXCR; each CDR3 protein has one entry. The data contain 100,000 to 150,000 distinct CDR3 sequences, approximately 71% of them seen just once; the ten biggest clones take up over 10%. Sequenced sample: lung tumor tissue. These TCRs come from a man between 25 and 39 years old with non-small cell lung cancer.

This chain links TRBV20-1 with TRBJ1-2; no clear D. The CDR3 has 15 amino acids. V was cut by 5 bases and J by 2 bases, with 18 bases left in between. Germline V gene lookup returns CDR1 DFQATT and CDR2 SNEGSKA (reference sequence). The CDR3 DNA is TGCAGTGCTTATGTGGTTCCAGGCCCGAACTATGGCTACACCTTC. It translates to CSAYVVPGPNYGYTF.

As for this clonotype: An end of the junction does not agree with germline; a read error may underlie this. The chain couples TRBV10-2 to TRBJ1-1, with unresolved D. This CDR3 spans 14 amino acids. CDR1 and CDR2 from the germline V gene are WSHSY and SAAADI. The CDR3 spells CASNEGCPNTEAFF. The CDR3 DNA follows: TGCGCCAGCAATGAAGGGTGTCCCAACACTGAGGCTTTCTTT.

This clonotype was seen more than once but under ten times. The V gene is TRBV6-2 or TRBV6-3, the J gene TRBJ1-2; no clear D gene. The V gene's germline CDR1 is MNHEY and CDR2 SVGEGT. Trimming left V 4 bases short and J 2 bases short, with 11 bases between. The CDR3 is made up of 14 amino acids. Here the CDR3 reads CASSSYGQNYGYTF. The CDR3 DNA reads TGTGCCAGCAGTTCTTACGGGCAGAACTATGGCTACACCTTC.

A word on this clonotype: A read error may be the cause here, since a much bigger clone is one base away. V and J are TRBV28 and TRBJ1-1; 9 nucleotides match TRBD1. The CDR3 sequence is 16 residues long. Germline CDR1 and CDR2: MDHEN and SYDVKM. The CDR3 DNA is TGTGCCATCAGTGTAAAACAGGGGGCCTTGGACACTGAAGCTTTCTTT. Amino acids: CAISVKQGALDTEAFF.

In its sample, this clonotype was seen a few times. Mismatch with germline at one junction end may stem from a read error. The chain has TRBV4-1 and TRBJ2-3; D remains ambiguous. The length of the CDR3 is 15 residues. Per the germline V gene, CDR1 is MGHRA and CDR2 is YSYEKL. For the CDR3, the DNA is TGCGTCAGCAGCCAAGATAAGCGTAGCACAGATACGCAGTATTTT. It encodes CVSSQDKRSTDTQYF.

About this clonotype: It may be a read error: a sequence one base away is much more abundant. The chain has TRBV6-1 and TRBJ2-6; D call uncertain. The CDR3 contains 15 residues. Germline V gene lookup returns CDR1 MNHNS and CDR2 SASEGT. The DNA of the CDR3 is TGTGCCATCAGTGAAGAAGGGTCTGGGGCCAACGTCCTGACTTTC. Residues: CAISEEGSGANVLTF.

A word on this clonotype: The CDR3 end shows no conserved phenylalanine or tryptophan, and so a read error is likely. The chain links TRBV6-6 to TRBJ2-1, with D hard to call. Germline V gene data show CDR1 as MNHNY and CDR2 as SVGAGI (reference sequence). The CDR3 is 12 amino acids. Trimming removed 5 bases at V and 10 bases at J, with 12 bases between. This CDR3 is CASSLFRTEQFS. Written as DNA, the CDR3 is TGTGCCAGCAGTCTCTTTCGGACCGAGCAGTTCTCC.

In this sample, this clonotype turned up once. Given a much more abundant clone one base away, this may be a read error. The rearrangement links TRBV12-3 or TRBV12-4 to TRBJ2-4, with 10 positions matching TRBD1. This CDR3 is 15 amino acids long. V was clipped by 6 bases and J by 7 bases; unmatched bases: 9. Here the CDR3 reads CASSSRQGADNIQYF. Here the CDR3 DNA reads TGTGCCAGCAGCTCAAGACAGGGGGCTGATAACATTCAGTACTTC.

This clonotype was seen ten or more times. The chain uses TRBV29-1 and TRBJ2-3, with 11 positions matching TRBD1. Germline trimming cut 4 bases from V and 3 bases from J; bases unmatched to any gene: 24. In germline, CDR1 is SQVTM, CDR2 ANQGSEA. There are 21 residues in the CDR3. The CDR3 here is CSVGFYPGQGENSGTTDTQYF. CDR3 coding DNA: TGCAGCGTTGGATTCTACCCGGGACAGGGGGAGAATAGCGGGACAACAGATACGCAGTATTTT.

The chain has TRBV29-1 and TRBJ2-7, with D unclear. The CDR3 totals 15 residues. CDR1 is SQVTM and CDR2 is ANQGSEA in the germline V gene. V lost 0 bases and J 2 bases, leaving 14 bases between the germline ends. The CDR3 DNA is TGCAGCGTTGAAGATCGAAGGCAGGCAACCTACGAGCAGTACTTC. Amino acids: CSVEDRRQATYEQYF.

A note on this clonotype: The junction departs from the called germline gene at one end, perhaps through a read error. This rearrangement joins TRBV5-6 to TRBJ1-1; D gene unclear. Germline V lookup: CDR1 SGHDT, CDR2 YYEEEE. The CDR3 has 13 amino acids. For the CDR3, the DNA is TGTGCCAGCCACACGGTCATGAACACTGAAGCTTCCTTT. Encoded protein: CASHTVMNTEASF.

About this clonotype itself: An end of the junction does not agree with germline; a read error may underlie this. The J gene is TRBJ2-7, the V gene TRBV6-6; D uncertain. The CDR3 loop spans 13 amino acids. Germline CDR1 is MNHNY and CDR2 is SVGAGI (reference sequence). CDR3 sequence reads: CVSHRHSAYEQYF. CDR3 sequence (DNA): TGTGTCAGCCACCGTCACAGCGCCTACGAGCAGTACTTC.

Turning to this clonotype: The CDR3 does not close with the conserved phenylalanine or tryptophan, likely indicating a read error. The gene calls are TRBV6-6 and TRBJ1-1; TRBD1 matches 10 bases. Germline values: CDR1 MNHNY, CDR2 SVGAGI (reference sequence). This CDR3 has 16 amino acids. This CDR3 is CASSYSNLGTGAEAFS. The CDR3, as DNA: TGTGCCAGTAGTTACTCGAATCTGGGGACAGGGGCTGAAGCTTTCTCT.

This sequence joins TRBV6-1 and TRBJ1-1, with TRBD1 as a possible D gene (6 bases). V was trimmed by 7 bases and J by 8 bases, leaving 17 bases between them. The CDR3 sequence is 13 residues long. Germline CDR1 MNHNS, CDR2 SASEGT. The CDR3 spells CASILFLGTEAFF. DNA of the CDR3: TGTGCCAGCATTCTTTTTCTGGGGACAGAAGCTTTCTTT.

Notes on this clonotype: The junction shows a germline mismatch at one end, possibly a read error. The J gene is TRBJ2-3, the V gene TRBV6-5; D is tentatively TRBD1 or TRBD2 (6 bases each). In germline, CDR1 is MNHEY, CDR2 SVGAGI. This CDR3 spans 16 amino acids. CDR3 residues: CASSSGDTLGTDAQYF. DNA of the CDR3: TGTGCCAGCAGTTCGGGGGACACCCTGGGTACAGATGCGCAGTATTTT.

In the case of this clonotype: A much more abundant neighbour one base away suggests this may be a read error. The chain joins TRBV7-8 to TRBJ2-1; weak D call: TRBD1 (5 bases). Germline CDR1 is SGHVS and CDR2 is FQNEAQ. The CDR3 covers 13 residues. CDR3 in amino acids: CASSLGGLNDQFF. The CDR3 DNA reads TGTGCCAGCAGCTTAGGGGGCTTAAATGACCAGTTCTTC. Combining the CDR3 with reference TRBV7-8 and TRBJ2-1 gives the whole variable domain GAGVSQSPRYKVAKRGQDVALRCDPISGHVSLFWYQQALGQGPEFLTYFQNEAQLDKSGLPSDRFFAERPEGSVSTLKIQRTQQEDSAVYLCASSLGGLNDQFFGPGTRLTVL.

On this clonotype: This could be a read error, since a much larger clone is one nucleotide away. V usage is TRBV6-5 and J usage is TRBJ2-7; the D is unclear. This CDR3 has 15 amino acids. The germline V and J ends were trimmed by 6 bases and 3 bases, with 18 bases remaining between them. The V gene's germline CDR1 is MNHEY and CDR2 SVGAGI. CDR3 DNA sequence: TGTGCCAGCAGAGTGTTTATGGGTGGAGTCTACGAGCAGTACTTC. This translates into CASRVFMGGVYEQYF.

By share, this clonotype counts as medium-sized (0.01 to 0.1%). V and J are TRBV20-1 and TRBJ2-5; the D gene could be TRBD1 or TRBD2 (5 bases each). Trimming took 0 bases from V and 7 from J, leaving 12 bases between them. The CDR3 consists of 13 residues. Germline-derived CDR1 and CDR2 are DFQATT and SNEGSKA (reference sequence). This chain's CDR3 is CSARDHDSGTQYF. The CDR3 nucleotides read TGCAGTGCTAGAGATCACGACAGCGGGACCCAGTACTTC.

As concerns this clonotype: Being one base from a much bigger clone, this may be a read error. The chain employs TRBV12-3 or TRBV12-4 and TRBJ1-3; D is uncertain. V was pared by 3 bases and J by 3 bases, with 6 bases between. CDR3 length: 13 amino acids. CDR3 sequence: CASSFGGGNTIYF. The CDR3 DNA sequence: TGTGCCAGCAGTTTCGGTGGTGGAAACACCATATATTTT.

With respect to this clonotype: Sequence at one end of the junction differs from germline and may be a read error. The CDR3 DNA reads as TGTACCAGCAGTGTACAGGGGAACGGACTCCTGCAGTTCTTC. This translates into CTSSVQGNGLLQFF. The chain links TRBV12-3 or TRBV12-4 to TRBJ2-1; TRBD1 matches at 7 bases. The CDR3 is 14 amino acids.

With respect to this clonotype: Sequence at one end of the junction differs from germline and may be a read error. The chain recombines TRBV20-1 with TRBJ2-1; TRBD2 agrees at 8 bases. Germline V lookup: CDR1 DFQATT, CDR2 SNEGSKA (reference sequence). The CDR3 consists of 15 residues. CDR3 in DNA: TGCAGTCCTAGATTAAGCGGGAGCTCCTACAATGAGCGGTTCTTC. It encodes CSPRLSGSSYNERFF.

With respect to this clonotype: An end of the junction does not agree with germline; a read error may underlie this. The chain carries TRBV10-1 and TRBJ2-3, with 10 bases lining up with TRBD1. Germline CDR1 is WNHNN and CDR2 is SYGVQD (reference sequence). The CDR3 length is 13 residues. DNA for the CDR3: TGCGCCAGCAGCCGGGACAGGGGAGATATGCAGTATTTT. Amino acid sequence: CASSRDRGDMQYF.

This sequence joins TRBV7-2 and TRBJ1-3, with 10 bases that match TRBD1. The CDR3 is 16 amino acids. The germline gives CDR1 SGHTA, CDR2 FQGNSA. The ends lost 5 bases at V and 0 bases at J; junction bases unmatched: 4. CDR3 amino acids: CASSPRQGASGNTIYF. The CDR3 nucleotides are TGTGCCAGCAGCCCGCGACAGGGGGCCTCTGGAAACACCATATATTTT. The variable domain in full, completed from reference TRBV7-2 and TRBJ1-3, reads GAGVSQSPSNKVTEKGKDVELRCDPISGHTALYWYRQSLGQGLEFLIYFQGNSAPDKSGLPSDRFSAERTGGSVSTLTIQRTQQEDSAVYLCASSPRQGASGNTIYFGEGSWLTVV.

About this clonotype itself: A clone one base away is much larger, so this may be a read error. In DNA, the CDR3 is TGCGCCAGCAGCCAAGTGGAAGACCGAGAGACCCAGTACTTC. Its protein is CASSQVEDRETQYF. The rearrangement joins TRBV4-1 to TRBJ2-5; D gene uncertain. The CDR3 is 14 residues long. Germline lookup yields CDR1 MGHRA and CDR2 YSYEKL. Trimming stripped 1 base from V and 4 bases from J, with 10 bases between.

Points on this clonotype: A much larger clone lies one base from this, so it may be a read error. The gene calls are TRBV6-1 and TRBJ1-2, with D perhaps TRBD1 (5 bases). Germline lookup yields CDR1 MNHNS and CDR2 SASEGT. V was pared by 10 bases and J by 8 bases, with 8 bases between. CDR3 size: 9 residues. The CDR3 DNA follows: TGTGCCACACGGGGGGGCTACACCTTC. Protein: CATRGGYTF.

The chain carries TRBV20-1 and TRBJ2-1; no clear D gene. CDR3 size: 11 residues. The V end lost 7 bases, the J end lost 5 bases, and 9 bases lay between the germline ends. Germline CDR1 reads DFQATT; CDR2 reads SNEGSKA (reference sequence). CDR3 DNA: TGCAGTGGGTACTATAACAATGAGCAGTTCTTC. Amino acids: CSGYYNNEQFF.

This clonotype has just one count. A much larger clone is a single base away; this may be a read error. The genes are TRBV4-2 and TRBJ2-2, with 7 bases matching TRBD1. CDR3 size: 16 residues. The trim removed 1 base at V and 1 base at J, leaving 3 bases unmatched. From germline, CDR1 is LGHNA and CDR2 YNFKEQ. DNA for the CDR3: TGTGCCAGCAGCCAAGGGGGGACAGTGAACACCGGGGAGCTGTTTTTT. It specifies CASSQGGTVNTGELFF.

This clonotype came up many times. In nucleotides, the CDR3 is TGCAGTGCTAGATCTCTAGCGGGAGGGAAAGATACGCAGTATTTT. This codes for CSARSLAGGKDTQYF. V gene TRBV20-1 combines with J gene TRBJ2-3; the match to TRBD2 covers 12 bases. The CDR3 totals 15 residues. V shed 2 bases, J shed 5 bases, and the junction held 5 bases outside the gene matches. From germline, CDR1 is DFQATT and CDR2 SNEGSKA (reference sequence).

The table lists this clonotype with a count of one. The junction differs from germline at one of its ends, possibly a read error. This rearrangement joins TRBV11-2 to TRBJ2-7; D may be TRBD2 (7 bases). CDR1 SGHAT and CDR2 FQNNGV come from the germline V gene. The CDR3 loop spans 16 amino acids. CDR3 region: CASSPMGWGGSYEQYF. DNA of the CDR3: TGTGCCAGCAGCCCCATGGGGTGGGGGGGCTCGTACGAACAGTACTTC.

Comments on this clonotype: No conserved phenylalanine or tryptophan ends this CDR3, so it is likely a read error. The chain links TRBV5-6 to TRBJ2-3; D may be TRBD1 or TRBD2 (5 bases each). Germline CDR1 and CDR2: SGHDT and YYEEEE. CDR3 length: 14 amino acids. CDR3 in DNA: TGTGCCAGCAACTTGGTGGGGGTGGCAGATACGCAGTATCTT. Protein sequence: CASNLVGVADTQYL.